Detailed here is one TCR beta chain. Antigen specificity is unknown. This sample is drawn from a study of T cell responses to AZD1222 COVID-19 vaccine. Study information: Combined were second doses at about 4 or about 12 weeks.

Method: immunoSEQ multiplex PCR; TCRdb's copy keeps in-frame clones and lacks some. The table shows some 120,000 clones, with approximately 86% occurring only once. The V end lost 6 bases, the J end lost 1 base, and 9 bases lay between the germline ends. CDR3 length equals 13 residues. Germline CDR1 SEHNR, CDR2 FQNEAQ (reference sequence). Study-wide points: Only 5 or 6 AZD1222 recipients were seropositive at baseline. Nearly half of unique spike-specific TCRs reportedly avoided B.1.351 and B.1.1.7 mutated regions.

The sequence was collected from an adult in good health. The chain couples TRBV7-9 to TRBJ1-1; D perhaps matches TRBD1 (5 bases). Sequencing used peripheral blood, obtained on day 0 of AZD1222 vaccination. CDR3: CASRIQENTEAFF. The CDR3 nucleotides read TGTGCCAGCAGGATACAGGAGAACACTGAAGCTTTCTTT.